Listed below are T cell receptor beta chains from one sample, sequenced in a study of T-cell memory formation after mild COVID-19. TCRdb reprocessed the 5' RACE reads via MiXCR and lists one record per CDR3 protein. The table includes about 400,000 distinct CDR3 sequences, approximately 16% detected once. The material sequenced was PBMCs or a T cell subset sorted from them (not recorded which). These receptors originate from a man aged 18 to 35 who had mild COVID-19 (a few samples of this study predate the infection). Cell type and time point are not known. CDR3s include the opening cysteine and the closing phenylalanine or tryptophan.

CDR3 protein: CASSLELAGNEQFF
CDR3 length: 14
J gene: TRBJ2-1
V gene: TRBV7-9

CDR3 protein: CASSPRRGAYEQYF
CDR3 length: 14
J gene: TRBJ2-7
V gene: TRBV9

CDR3 protein: CATCGGSTDTQYF
CDR3 length: 13
J gene: TRBJ2-3
V gene: TRBV25-1

CDR3 protein: CASSESDSYEQYF
CDR3 length: 13
J gene: TRBJ2-7
V gene: TRBV10-1

CDR3 protein: CASSFGGGAGETQYF
CDR3 length: 15
J gene: TRBJ2-5
V gene: TRBV7-9

CDR3 protein: CASSVQGSGELFF
CDR3 length: 13
J gene: TRBJ2-2
V gene: TRBV9

CDR3 protein: CASGGLYNEQFF
CDR3 length: 12
J gene: TRBJ2-1
V gene: TRBV14

CDR3 protein: CASSLAGRNQETQYF
CDR3 length: 15
J gene: TRBJ2-5
V gene: TRBV5-1

CDR3 protein: CSVWTGDTEAFF
CDR3 length: 12
J gene: TRBJ1-1
V gene: TRBV29-1

CDR3 protein: CASSLGSAAEAFF
CDR3 length: 13
J gene: TRBJ1-1
V gene: TRBV7-2

CDR3 protein: CASSPSGSQEGPGGNTIYF
CDR3 length: 19
J gene: TRBJ1-3
V gene: TRBV7-3

CDR3 protein: CASSLVPSSGGLSYEQYF
CDR3 length: 18
J gene: TRBJ2-7
V gene: TRBV7-2

CDR3 protein: CASRPGQGHSPLHF
CDR3 length: 14
J gene: TRBJ1-6
V gene: TRBV12-3/TRBV12-4

CDR3 protein: CASSLFFDRINSDGYTF
CDR3 length: 17
J gene: TRBJ1-2
V gene: TRBV7-2

CDR3 protein: CASSPGQGARNEQFF
CDR3 length: 15
J gene: TRBJ2-1
V gene: TRBV3-1

CDR3 protein: CATSSGQGARMQETQYF
CDR3 length: 17
J gene: TRBJ2-5
V gene: TRBV15

CDR3 protein: CASSLEGGPLGTQYF
CDR3 length: 15
J gene: TRBJ2-5
V gene: TRBV7-2

CDR3 protein: CASSYGQEGTDTQYF
CDR3 length: 15
J gene: TRBJ2-3
V gene: TRBV6-2/TRBV6-3

CDR3 protein: CAAQRTRTGELFF
CDR3 length: 13
J gene: TRBJ2-2
V gene: TRBV6-2/TRBV6-3

CDR3 protein: CASSQPGLAGGAYNEQFF
CDR3 length: 18
J gene: TRBJ2-1
V gene: TRBV6-2/TRBV6-3

CDR3 protein: CAWSVSGGNQPQHF
CDR3 length: 14
J gene: TRBJ1-5
V gene: TRBV30

CDR3 protein: CASSWVTGRVATDTQYF
CDR3 length: 17
J gene: TRBJ2-3
V gene: TRBV5-1

CDR3 protein: CATFRAANTEAFF
CDR3 length: 13
J gene: TRBJ1-1
V gene: TRBV6-1

CDR3 protein: CASSLNTYNEQFF
CDR3 length: 13
J gene: TRBJ2-1
V gene: TRBV7-2

CDR3 protein: CASNRGVSTDTQYF
CDR3 length: 14
J gene: TRBJ2-3
V gene: TRBV5-1

CDR3 protein: CASSLTLQGDGYTF
CDR3 length: 14
J gene: TRBJ1-2
V gene: TRBV7-3

CDR3 protein: CSARQGEWSEAFF
CDR3 length: 13
J gene: TRBJ1-1
V gene: TRBV20-1

CDR3 protein: CASSQDYGTTEAFF
CDR3 length: 14
J gene: TRBJ1-1
V gene: TRBV4-2

CDR3 protein: CASSSDSPLHF
CDR3 length: 11
J gene: TRBJ1-6
V gene: TRBV5-6

CDR3 protein: CASSPGQRKNQPQHF
CDR3 length: 15
J gene: TRBJ1-5
V gene: TRBV5-5

CDR3 protein: CASSFAPPVVSGANVLTF
CDR3 length: 18
J gene: TRBJ2-6
V gene: TRBV12-3/TRBV12-4

CDR3 protein: CASSPTSGTYTDTQYF
CDR3 length: 16
J gene: TRBJ2-3
V gene: TRBV7-2

CDR3 protein: CASRPRGRGYNEQFF
CDR3 length: 15
J gene: TRBJ2-1
V gene: TRBV6-5

CDR3 protein: CASSYLYDRVDTEAFF
CDR3 length: 16
J gene: TRBJ1-1
V gene: TRBV6-2/TRBV6-3

CDR3 protein: CASSLALGLGEKMFF
CDR3 length: 15
J gene: TRBJ1-4
V gene: TRBV5-1

CDR3 protein: CASSLSVGGNEKLFF
CDR3 length: 15
J gene: TRBJ1-4
V gene: TRBV5-6

CDR3 protein: CSVSSGQGSYEQYF
CDR3 length: 14
J gene: TRBJ2-7
V gene: TRBV29-1

CDR3 protein: CASSPGQENTGELFF
CDR3 length: 15
J gene: TRBJ2-2
V gene: TRBV5-1

CDR3 protein: CASSLTSGGAYETQYF
CDR3 length: 16
J gene: TRBJ2-5
V gene: TRBV7-9

CDR3 protein: CAIRQQGVVTEAFF
CDR3 length: 14
J gene: TRBJ1-1
V gene: TRBV10-3

CDR3 protein: CASSQVSTEAFF
CDR3 length: 12
J gene: TRBJ1-1
V gene: TRBV4-1

CDR3 protein: CASTLGATNTGELFF
CDR3 length: 15
J gene: TRBJ2-2
V gene: TRBV7-2

CDR3 protein: CASSLRGRDYGYTF
CDR3 length: 14
J gene: TRBJ1-2
V gene: TRBV12-3/TRBV12-4

CDR3 protein: CATKTGFEDIQYF
CDR3 length: 13
J gene: TRBJ2-4
V gene: TRBV5-5

CDR3 protein: CSTSPGAGAFYNEQFF
CDR3 length: 16
J gene: TRBJ2-1
V gene: TRBV29-1

CDR3 protein: CASSEAPSGGFF
CDR3 length: 12
J gene: TRBJ2-5
V gene: TRBV2

CDR3 protein: CASTRPGLLQETQYF
CDR3 length: 15
J gene: TRBJ2-5
V gene: TRBV7-9

CDR3 protein: CASSLRGRGLWNTIYF
CDR3 length: 16
J gene: TRBJ1-3
V gene: TRBV7-2

CDR3 protein: CASDSGARGTDTQYF
CDR3 length: 15
J gene: TRBJ2-3
V gene: TRBV12-5

CDR3 protein: CASSLERVSYNEQFF
CDR3 length: 15
J gene: TRBJ2-1
V gene: TRBV5-1

CDR3 protein: CASSEYFTNTGELFF
CDR3 length: 15
J gene: TRBJ2-2
V gene: TRBV5-1

CDR3 protein: CASSFQGPSGELFF
CDR3 length: 14
J gene: TRBJ2-2
V gene: TRBV7-2

CDR3 protein: CASSRPQGWDTEAFF
CDR3 length: 15
J gene: TRBJ1-1
V gene: TRBV12-3/TRBV12-4

CDR3 protein: CASSSRQGAFTDTQYF
CDR3 length: 16
J gene: TRBJ2-3
V gene: TRBV7-9

CDR3 protein: CASSLTTLNTEAFF
CDR3 length: 14
J gene: TRBJ1-1
V gene: TRBV5-1

CDR3 protein: CASSLRGANVLTF
CDR3 length: 13
J gene: TRBJ2-6
V gene: TRBV12-3/TRBV12-4